The 20 T cell receptor beta chains below all came from one sample that was sequenced in a study of OX40 agonist ivuxolimab in advanced cancers. Some clones are missing from TCRdb's copy, which holds only in-frame ones; the method was immunoSEQ multiplex PCR. Among around 46,000 clones listed, 82% were seen once. The source material was CD4+ or CD8+ T cells sorted from blood, sampled in a trial of the OX40 agonist ivuxolimab. All receptors come from an adult with an advanced solid tumor such as melanoma, head and neck, liver or kidney cancer.

The sample holds one count of this clone. The chain has TRBV6-5 and TRBJ1-3, with 10 bases aligning to TRBD1. With V trimmed by 5 bases and J by 3 bases, 4 bases remained unmatched. Germline assignment: CDR1 MNHEY and CDR2 SVGAGI. The CDR3 is made up of 15 amino acids. The CDR3 sequence: CASSPGTGVGNTIYF. CDR3 coding DNA: TGTGCCAGCAGTCCTGGGACAGGGGTTGGAAACACCATATATTTT.

The V call is TRBV5-6, the J call TRBJ2-5; no clear D. Germline CDR1 SGHDT, CDR2 YYEEEE. Trimming took 2 bases from V and 0 from J, leaving 5 bases between them. CDR3 length: 13 residues. CDR3 residues: CASSLKYQETQYF. Written as DNA, the CDR3 is TGTGCCAGCAGCTTAAAGTACCAAGAGACCCAGTACTTC.

V gene TRBV5-1 combines with J gene TRBJ1-3, with 10 bases matching TRBD1. V was clipped by 1 base and J by 0 bases; unmatched bases: 10. This CDR3 region has 19 residues. Germline CDR1 is SGHRS and CDR2 is YFSETQ. The CDR3 DNA reads TGCGCCAGCAGCTTGAATTCCGGGACAGGGGCCACCTCTGGAAACACCATATATTTT. As protein: CASSLNSGTGATSGNTIYF.

J is TRBJ1-1 and V is TRBV2; TRBD1 matches 7 bases. Per the germline V gene, CDR1 is SNHLY and CDR2 is FYNNEI. The length of the CDR3 is 14 residues. The V segment lost 6 bases and the J segment 4 bases; nucleotides outside the gene matches: 8. The CDR3 is CASSATGLATEAFF. CDR3 sequence (DNA): TGTGCCAGCAGCGCGACAGGGTTGGCCACTGAAGCTTTCTTT. The entire variable domain, with the rest obtained from reference TRBV2 and TRBJ1-1, is as follows: EPEVTQTPSHQVTQMGQEVILRCVPISNHLYFYWYRQILGQKVEFLVSFYNNEISEKSEIFDDQFSVERPDGSNFTLKIRSTKLEDSAMYFCASSATGLATEAFFGQGTRLTVV.

By share, this clone ranks as medium-sized. The junction and the germline gene differ at one end; a read error may be behind it. At the DNA level, this CDR3 is encoded by other sequences in the same sample as well. This rearrangement joins TRBV4-1 to TRBJ1-2, with D unclear. Germline lookup yields CDR1 MGHRA and CDR2 YSYEKL. The CDR3 totals 16 residues. The CDR3 spells CASSQVGRAKHYGYTF. The CDR3 coding sequence is TGCGCCAGCAGTCAAGTTGGGCGAGCGAAGCACTATGGCTACACCTTC.

The chain carries TRBV5-4 and TRBJ2-4; the match to TRBD1 covers 7 bases. V shed 4 bases and J 7 bases; nucleotides not matched to a gene: 8. The CDR3 loop spans 14 amino acids. Germline V gene sequence: CDR1 SGHNT, CDR2 YYREEE (reference sequence). DNA of the CDR3: TGTGCCAGCAGCCTCGACAGGGATGGGAACATTCAGTACTTC. It yields the protein CASSLDRDGNIQYF.

The V gene is TRBV19, the J gene TRBJ1-3; 7 nucleotides match TRBD1. The CDR3 consists of 13 residues. Germline loops: CDR1 LNHDA, CDR2 SQIVND (reference sequence). After removal of 7 bases from V and 2 bases from J, the junction contained 2 bases not matched to a gene. The CDR3 region is CASTQGTGNTIYF. CDR3 DNA: TGTGCCAGTACACAGGGGACTGGAAACACCATATATTTT.

The gene calls are TRBV5-1 and TRBJ2-2, with TRBD1 identical over 7 bases. The germline gives CDR1 SGHRS, CDR2 YFSETQ. CDR3 length: 15 amino acids. V dropped 1 base and J dropped 4; count of bases not matched to a gene: 4. CDR3 sequence: CASSLWGQTTGELFF. For the CDR3, the DNA is TGCGCCAGCAGCTTGTGGGGACAGACCACCGGGGAGCTGTTTTTT.

This chain uses TRBV11-3 with TRBJ2-3, with TRBD2 matching 7 bases. This CDR3 is 15 amino acids long. Per germline, CDR1 SGHNT and CDR2 YENEEA. The V and J ends lost 5 bases and 0 bases, in that order; junction bases with no gene match: 5. CDR3 sequence: CASSPWGGSTDTQYF. CDR3 bases: TGTGCCAGCAGCCCCTGGGGGGGGAGCACAGATACGCAGTATTTT.

The chain recombines TRBV14 with TRBJ1-3; no firm D call. Germline CDR1 SGHDN, CDR2 FVKESK. V dropped 1 base and J dropped 2 bases, with 12 bases sitting between them. The CDR3 is made up of 16 amino acids. CDR3 in amino acids: CASSQVSPRTGNTIYF. CDR3 nucleotide sequence: TGTGCCAGCAGCCAAGTATCACCTCGTACTGGAAACACCATATATTTT.

The chain couples TRBV6-5 to TRBJ2-2, with D possibly TRBD2 on 6 matching bases. CDR3 length: 15 amino acids. V shed 6 bases and J shed 5 bases, with 16 bases lying between them. Germline CDR1 reads MNHEY; CDR2 reads SVGAGI. The DNA for the CDR3 is TGTGCCAGCAGCCAGGGACTCCGAGGGACCGGGGAGCTGTTTTTT. Protein: CASSQGLRGTGELFF.

This rearrangement joins TRBV27 to TRBJ1-2; TRBD1 agrees at 8 bases. CDR1 and CDR2 from the germline V gene are MNHEY and SMNVEV (reference sequence). This CDR3 region has 16 residues. J gave up 5 bases and V 3 bases, and 11 bases lay outside the gene matches. The CDR3 region has the DNA TGTGCCAGCAGTTTCCTCCCCTCCCGGACAGGGTATGGCTACACCTTC. Protein product: CASSFLPSRTGYGYTF.

Only a few counts were recorded for this clone. CDR3 coding DNA: TGTGCCAGCAGCTCAAATTTGGGCCCGTCTAACTATGGCTACACCTTC. Translation: CASSSNLGPSNYGYTF. This rearrangement joins TRBV11-1 to TRBJ1-2, with D unresolved. V lost 4 bases and J lost 0, with 15 bases in between. Germline V lookup: CDR1 SGHAT, CDR2 FQDESV (reference sequence). The CDR3 sequence is 16 residues long.

This clone has only one observation. This chain uses TRBV6-5 with TRBJ2-2; no firm D call. This CDR3 has 13 residues. Trimming took off 4 bases at V and 9 bases at J, with 12 bases between the two ends. Germline loops: CDR1 MNHEY, CDR2 SVGAGI. The CDR3 sequence is CASSLQSEWELFF. The DNA for the CDR3 is TGTGCCAGCAGTTTACAGTCGGAATGGGAGCTGTTTTTT.

The rearrangement links TRBV19 to TRBJ2-6, with a weak D call TRBD1 (5 bases). The germline V gene encodes CDR1 LNHDA and CDR2 SQIVND (reference sequence). The V end was cut by 1 base, the J end by 4 bases, with 8 bases between. CDR3 size: 15 residues. CDR3: CASSIVGPGANVLTF. The CDR3 nucleotides read TGTGCCAGTAGTATAGTGGGGCCGGGGGCCAACGTCCTGACTTTC.

The gene calls are TRBV15 and TRBJ2-5, with 7 bases lining up with TRBD1. In germline, CDR1 is LNHNV, CDR2 YYDKDF (reference sequence). There are 15 residues in the CDR3. V trimming: 1 base; J trimming: 5 bases; junction bases outside the gene matches: 7. The CDR3 coding sequence is TGTGCCACCAGCAGAGCTATACAGGGGCGGGAGACCCAGTACTTC. It codes for CATSRAIQGRETQYF.

The chain combines TRBV19 with TRBJ1-4; the D gene is possibly TRBD1 (6 bases). Germline CDR1 is LNHDA and CDR2 is SQIVND (reference sequence). This CDR3 spans 13 amino acids. Deletions cut 9 bases from V and 4 bases from J, with 12 bases between. The CDR3 DNA reads TGTGCCAGCAACAGGGTAGATAATGAAAAACTGTTTTTT. Its protein product is CASNRVDNEKLFF.

This rearrangement joins TRBV6-1 to TRBJ2-7; unclear D gene. This CDR3 is built from 13 residues. Trimming pared 8 bases from V and 0 bases from J, leaving 11 bases between. Germline lookup yields CDR1 MNHNS and CDR2 SASEGT. DNA of the CDR3: TGTGCCAGCTCACGGCAGTTCTCCTACGAGCAGTACTTC. Translation gives CASSRQFSYEQYF.

This chain joins TRBV5-6 and TRBJ2-7, with D unresolved. Trimming stripped 1 base from V and 0 bases from J, with 11 bases between. Germline lookup yields CDR1 SGHDT and CDR2 YYEEEE. This CDR3 is built from 15 residues. The CDR3 DNA reads as TGTGCCAGCAGCTTGACAGCATCATTCTCCTACGAGCAGTACTTC. Protein: CASSLTASFSYEQYF.

The rearrangement uses TRBV6-6 and TRBJ1-6; 7 nucleotides agree with TRBD1. The CDR3 loop spans 15 amino acids. Germline values: CDR1 MNHNY, CDR2 SVGAGI (reference sequence). V was pared by 6 bases and J by 5 bases, with 7 bases of the junction left unmatched. This CDR3 is CASRAPGQNNSPLHF. The DNA for the CDR3 is TGTGCCAGCAGAGCTCCGGGACAGAATAATTCACCCCTCCACTTT.